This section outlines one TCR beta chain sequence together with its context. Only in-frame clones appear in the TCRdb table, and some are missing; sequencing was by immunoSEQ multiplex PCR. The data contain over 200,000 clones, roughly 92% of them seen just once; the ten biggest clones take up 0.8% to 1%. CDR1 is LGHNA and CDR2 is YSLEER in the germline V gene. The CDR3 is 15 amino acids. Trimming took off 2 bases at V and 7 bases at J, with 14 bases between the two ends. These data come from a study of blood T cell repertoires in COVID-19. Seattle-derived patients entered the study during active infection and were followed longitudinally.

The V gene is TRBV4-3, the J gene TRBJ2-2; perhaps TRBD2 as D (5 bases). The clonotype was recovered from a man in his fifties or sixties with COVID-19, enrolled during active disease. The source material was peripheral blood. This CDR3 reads CASSQKRQVGGELFF. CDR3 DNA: TGCGCCAGCAGCCAAAAGCGGCAGGTGGGCGGGGAGCTGTTTTTT.